These 9 T cell receptor beta chains came from one sample sequenced in a study of blood T cell repertoires in COVID-19. Assay used: immunoSEQ multiplex PCR; TCRdb lists only in-frame clones, some missing. The profile covers around 99,000 clones, with 79% appearing a single time and 15% to 20% taken by the ten largest. Input material: peripheral blood. Receptors originate from a woman aged 80 or older with active or convalescent COVID-19.

The chain combines TRBV29-1 with TRBJ1-4, with TRBD1 identical over 7 bases. Trimming at V came to 7 bases and at J to 11 bases, leaving 13 bases not matched to a gene. CDR1 SQVTM and CDR2 ANQGSEA come from the germline V gene. The length of the CDR3 is 13 residues. The CDR3 here is CSARPTGVEKLFF. The CDR3 DNA reads TGCAGCGCCCGTCCCACAGGGGTCGAGAAACTGTTTTTT.

This chain uses TRBV19 with TRBJ2-3, with 7 nucleotides matching TRBD2. The CDR3 consists of 15 residues. V shed 1 base and J 1 base; nucleotides not matched to a gene: 2. Germline lookup yields CDR1 LNHDA and CDR2 SQIVND (reference sequence). As DNA, the CDR3 is TGTGCCAGTAGTATAGTGGCGGGAGGCACAGATACGCAGTATTTT. It translates to CASSIVAGGTDTQYF.

As DNA, the CDR3 is TGCAGTGCTGCCCGATCGGGGCCCCAGCATTTT. It is translated as CSAARSGPQHF. The chain couples TRBV20-1 to TRBJ1-5; D remains ambiguous. Germline CDR1 DFQATT, CDR2 SNEGSKA (reference sequence). V dropped 5 bases and J dropped 9 bases, with 11 bases sitting between them. The CDR3 runs to 11 residues.

The chain is built from TRBV2 and TRBJ2-5; perhaps TRBD2 as D (5 bases). The CDR3 runs to 13 residues. The ends were cut back, 11 bases at V and 7 bases at J, with 20 bases in the middle. Germline V lookup: CDR1 SNHLY, CDR2 FYNNEI. The CDR3 bases are TGTGCCGCGGGCAGAACTGAAGAAGGGACCCAGTACTTC. Translation gives CAAGRTEEGTQYF.

The rearrangement links TRBV7-3 to TRBJ2-3, with a tentative D call TRBD2 (5 bases). V was pared by 2 bases and J by 3 bases, with 12 bases between. Germline V lookup: CDR1 SGHTA, CDR2 FQGTGA. The CDR3 contains 15 residues. This CDR3 is CASSLYSRVTDTQYF. The CDR3 DNA reads as TGTGCCAGCAGCTTATACTCGCGGGTGACAGATACGCAGTATTTT. Full variable domain (rest looked up from reference TRBV7-3 and TRBJ2-3): GAGVSQTPSNKVTEKGKYVELRCDPISGHTALYWYRQSLGQGPEFLIYFQGTGAADDSGLPNDRFFAVRPEGSVSTLKIQRTERGDSAVYLCASSLYSRVTDTQYFGPGTRLTVL.

The genes are TRBV10-1 and TRBJ1-6, with no clear D. The germline CDR1 and CDR2 sequences are WNHNN and SYGVQD (reference sequence). This CDR3 has 14 residues. V was pared by 0 bases and J by 7 bases, with 7 bases between. The CDR3 spells CASSESSVNSPLHF. The CDR3 DNA is TGCGCCAGCAGTGAGTCGTCAGTAAATTCACCCCTCCACTTT.

The chain joins TRBV18 to TRBJ1-1, with D perhaps TRBD1 (6 bases). The germline V gene encodes CDR1 KGHSH and CDR2 LQKENI. The CDR3 has 15 residues. V was trimmed by 0 bases and J by 3 bases, leaving 11 bases between them. The CDR3 protein is CASSPPGTPDTEAFF. CDR3 coding DNA: TGTGCCAGCTCACCACCGGGGACACCAGACACTGAAGCTTTCTTT.

In its sample, this clone was seen once. The chain recombines TRBV19 with TRBJ2-7; 10 bases are shared with TRBD2. The V gene's germline CDR1 is LNHDA and CDR2 SQIVND (reference sequence). This CDR3 is 17 amino acids long. Trimming took 5 bases from V and 3 from J; bases not matched to a gene: 13. CDR3 coding DNA: TGTGCCAGTAGTCCGACCCCTCCTAGCGGGAGACTCTACGAGCAGTACTTC. Translation gives CASSPTPPSGRLYEQYF.

The rearrangement links TRBV24-1 to TRBJ2-1; TRBD1 is a possible D gene (5 bases). Germline values: CDR1 KGHDR, CDR2 SFDVKD. The CDR3 has 16 residues. Trimming removed 0 bases at V and 5 bases at J, with 13 bases between. The CDR3 DNA reads as TGTGCCACCAGTGATTTGGTCAGGGAATGGGACAATGAGCAGTTCTTC. The encoded protein is CATSDLVREWDNEQFF.